Sequencing of this TCR beta chain was carried out in a study of high-grade serous ovarian cancer treatment subgroups. As for the study in general: On average, just over 14,000 reads and 7,000 to 8,500 unique TCR beta rearrangements were obtained per sample.

Study-wide findings and caveats: The analyses considered CDR3 and ignored CDR1 and CDR2. Clonal relatedness tracked neoantigen level, and by trend copy number and mutation load. Bulk tumor TCR sequencing gave no spatial information.

TCRdb's table, derived via immunoSEQ multiplex PCR, lists solely in-frame clones and lacks some. Among approximately 36,000 clones listed, 70% to 80% were seen once. This clone has a single count. Its antigen is still unknown. Tumor tissue was taken before any definitive surgery or chemotherapy was given. This CDR3 comprises 16 residues. The V gene's germline CDR1 is LGHNA and CDR2 YSLEER. Trimming shortened V by 3 bases and J by 3 bases, and 18 bases separated the two germline ends. Sequenced input: tumor tissue. The receptor comes from a human donor with high-grade serous ovarian cancer. The rearrangement links TRBV4-3 to TRBJ2-7, with D possibly being TRBD1 or TRBD2 (5 bases each). This CDR3 is CASSQTEGTPRYEQYF. The CDR3 nucleotides read TGCGCCAGCAGCCAGACCGAGGGGACGCCACGCTACGAGCAGTACTTC.